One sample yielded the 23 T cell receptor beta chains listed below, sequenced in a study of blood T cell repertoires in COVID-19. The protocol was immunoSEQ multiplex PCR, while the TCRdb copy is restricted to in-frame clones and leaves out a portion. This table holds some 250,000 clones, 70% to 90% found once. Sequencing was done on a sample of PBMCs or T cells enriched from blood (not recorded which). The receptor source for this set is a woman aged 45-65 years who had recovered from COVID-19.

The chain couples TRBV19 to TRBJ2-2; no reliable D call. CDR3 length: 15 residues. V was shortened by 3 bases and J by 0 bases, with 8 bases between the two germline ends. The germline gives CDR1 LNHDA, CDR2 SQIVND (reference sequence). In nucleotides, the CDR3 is TGTGCCAGTAGTATTCACAGCCCGAACACCGGGGAGCTGTTTTTT. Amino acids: CASSIHSPNTGELFF. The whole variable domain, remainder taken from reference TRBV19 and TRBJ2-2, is DGGITQSPKYLFRKEGQNVTLSCEQNLNHDAMYWYRQDPGQGLRLIYYSQIVNDFQKGDIAEGYSVSREKKESFPLTVTSAQKNPTAFYLCASSIHSPNTGELFFGEGSRLTVL.

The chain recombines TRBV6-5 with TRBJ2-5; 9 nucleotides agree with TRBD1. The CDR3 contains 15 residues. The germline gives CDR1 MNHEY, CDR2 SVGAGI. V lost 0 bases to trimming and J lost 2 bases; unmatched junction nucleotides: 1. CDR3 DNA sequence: TGTGCCAGCAGTTACTCCGGGACAGGGCAAGAGACCCAGTACTTC. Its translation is CASSYSGTGQETQYF.

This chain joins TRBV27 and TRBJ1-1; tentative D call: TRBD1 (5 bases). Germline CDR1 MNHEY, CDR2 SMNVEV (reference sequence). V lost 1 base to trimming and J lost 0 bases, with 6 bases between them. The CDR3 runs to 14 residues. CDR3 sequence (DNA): TGTGCCAGCAGTTTATACAGGCTGAACACTGAAGCTTTCTTT. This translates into CASSLYRLNTEAFF.

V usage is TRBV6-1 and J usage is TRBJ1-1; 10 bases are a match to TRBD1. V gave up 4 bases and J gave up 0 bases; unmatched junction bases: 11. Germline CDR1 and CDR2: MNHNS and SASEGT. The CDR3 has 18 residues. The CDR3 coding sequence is TGTGCCAGCAGTGGAGACCTGGACAGGGGGTCCATGAACACTGAAGCTTTCTTT. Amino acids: CASSGDLDRGSMNTEAFF.

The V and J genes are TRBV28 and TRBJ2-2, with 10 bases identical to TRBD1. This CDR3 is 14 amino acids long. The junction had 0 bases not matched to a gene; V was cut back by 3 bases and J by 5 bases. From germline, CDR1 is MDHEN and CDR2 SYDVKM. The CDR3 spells CASSLGQGTGELFF. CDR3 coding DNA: TGTGCCAGCAGTTTGGGACAGGGGACCGGGGAGCTGTTTTTT.

The CDR3 loop reads CASNSGGYSNQPQHF. Written as DNA, the CDR3 is TGTGCCAGCAATAGTGGCGGCTATAGCAATCAGCCCCAGCATTTT. The V gene is TRBV28, the J gene TRBJ1-5; D not certain. V was trimmed by 7 bases and J by 0 bases, leaving 13 bases between them. The CDR3 is made up of 15 amino acids. CDR1 is MDHEN and CDR2 is SYDVKM in the germline V gene.

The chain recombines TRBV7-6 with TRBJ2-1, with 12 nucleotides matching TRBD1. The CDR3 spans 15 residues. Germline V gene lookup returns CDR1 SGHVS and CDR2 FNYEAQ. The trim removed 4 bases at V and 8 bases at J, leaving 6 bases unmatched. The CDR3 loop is CASSSPGQGAYEQFF. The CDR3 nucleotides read TGTGCCAGCAGCTCGCCGGGACAGGGGGCCTATGAGCAGTTCTTC.

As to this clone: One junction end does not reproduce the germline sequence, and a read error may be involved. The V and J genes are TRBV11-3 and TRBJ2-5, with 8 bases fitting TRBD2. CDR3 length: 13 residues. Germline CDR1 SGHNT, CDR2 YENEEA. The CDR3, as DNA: TGTGCCAGCAGTTTAGGACTAGCTGAGACCCAGTACTTC. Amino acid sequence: CASSLGLAETQYF. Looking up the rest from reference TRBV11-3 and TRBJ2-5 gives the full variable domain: EAGVVQSPRYKIIEKKQPVAFWCNPISGHNTLYWYLQNLGQGPELLIRYENEEAVDDSQLPKDRFSAERLKGVDSTLKIQPAELGDSAVYLCASSLGLAETQYFGPGTRLLVL.

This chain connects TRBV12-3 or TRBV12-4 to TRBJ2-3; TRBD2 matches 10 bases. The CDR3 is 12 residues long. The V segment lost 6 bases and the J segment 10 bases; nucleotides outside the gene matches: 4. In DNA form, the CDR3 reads TGTGCCAGCAGCTCCGGGACTAGCGCGCAGTATTTT. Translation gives CASSSGTSAQYF.

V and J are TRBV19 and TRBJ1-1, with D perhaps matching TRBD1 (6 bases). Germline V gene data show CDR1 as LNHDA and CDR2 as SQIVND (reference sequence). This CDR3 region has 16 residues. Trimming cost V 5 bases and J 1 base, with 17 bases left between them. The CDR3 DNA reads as TGTGCCAGTAGTCTCTTTGCGGGGGCCAAGAACACTGAAGCTTTCTTT. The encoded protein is CASSLFAGAKNTEAFF.

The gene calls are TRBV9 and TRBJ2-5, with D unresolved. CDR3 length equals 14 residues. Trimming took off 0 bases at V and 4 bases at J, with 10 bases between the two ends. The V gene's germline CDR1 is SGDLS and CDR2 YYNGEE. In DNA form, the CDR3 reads TGTGCCAGCAGCGTAGAGCTTAGCCTAGAGACCCAGTACTTC. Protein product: CASSVELSLETQYF.

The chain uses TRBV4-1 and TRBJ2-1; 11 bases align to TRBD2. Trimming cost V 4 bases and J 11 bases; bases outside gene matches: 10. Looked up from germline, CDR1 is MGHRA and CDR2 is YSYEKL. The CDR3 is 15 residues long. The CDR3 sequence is CASSPDPSGRLQQFF. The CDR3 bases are TGCGCCAGCAGCCCAGACCCTAGCGGGAGGTTGCAGCAGTTCTTC.

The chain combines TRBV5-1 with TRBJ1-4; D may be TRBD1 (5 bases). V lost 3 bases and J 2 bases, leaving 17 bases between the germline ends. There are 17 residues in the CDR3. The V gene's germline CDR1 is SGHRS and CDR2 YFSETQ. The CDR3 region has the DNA TGCGCCAGCAGCTCCCAGCGGGGGGTAATGACTAATGAAAAACTGTTTTTT. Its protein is CASSSQRGVMTNEKLFF.

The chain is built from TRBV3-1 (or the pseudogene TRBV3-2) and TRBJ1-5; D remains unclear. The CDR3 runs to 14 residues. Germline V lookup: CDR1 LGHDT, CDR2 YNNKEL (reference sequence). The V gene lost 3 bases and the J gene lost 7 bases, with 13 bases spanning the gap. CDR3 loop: CASSQAGEGQPQHF. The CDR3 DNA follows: TGTGCCAGCAGCCAGGCGGGAGAGGGCCAGCCCCAGCATTTT.

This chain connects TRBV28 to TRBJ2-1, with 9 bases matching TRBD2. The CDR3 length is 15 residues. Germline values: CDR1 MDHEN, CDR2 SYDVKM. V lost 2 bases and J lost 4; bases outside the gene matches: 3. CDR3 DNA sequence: TGTGCCAGCAGTTTAGGCGGGAGGGATTACAATGAGCAGTTCTTC. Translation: CASSLGGRDYNEQFF.

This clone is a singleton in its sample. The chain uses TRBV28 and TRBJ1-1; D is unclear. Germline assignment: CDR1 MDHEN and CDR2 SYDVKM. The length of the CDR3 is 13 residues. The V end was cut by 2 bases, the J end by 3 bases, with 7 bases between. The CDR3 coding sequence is TGTGCCAGCAGTTTAATGAGGTACACTGAAGCTTTCTTT. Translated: CASSLMRYTEAFF.

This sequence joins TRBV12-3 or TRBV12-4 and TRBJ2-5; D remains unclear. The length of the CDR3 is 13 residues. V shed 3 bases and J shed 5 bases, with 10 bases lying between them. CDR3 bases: TGTGCCAGCAGTTTGTTGGGCCGGGAGACCCAGTACTTC. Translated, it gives CASSLLGRETQYF.

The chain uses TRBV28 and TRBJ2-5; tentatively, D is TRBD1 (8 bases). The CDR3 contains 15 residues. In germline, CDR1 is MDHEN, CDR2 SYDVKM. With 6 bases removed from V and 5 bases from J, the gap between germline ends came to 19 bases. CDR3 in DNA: TGTGCCAGCAGGGGGGGGCAGGGGGCGGGGGAGACCCAGTACTTC. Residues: CASRGGQGAGETQYF.

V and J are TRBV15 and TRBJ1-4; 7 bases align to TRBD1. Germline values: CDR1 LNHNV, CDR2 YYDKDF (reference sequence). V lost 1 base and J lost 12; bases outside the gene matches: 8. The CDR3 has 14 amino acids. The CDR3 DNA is TGTGCCACCAGCAGAGCGGACAGGCCCAGGGAACTGTTTTTT. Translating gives CATSRADRPRELFF.

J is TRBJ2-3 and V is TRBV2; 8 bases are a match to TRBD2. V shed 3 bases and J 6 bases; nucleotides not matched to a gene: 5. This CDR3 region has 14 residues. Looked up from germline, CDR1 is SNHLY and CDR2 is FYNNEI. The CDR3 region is CASSDIAGRDTQYF. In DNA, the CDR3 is TGTGCCAGCAGTGATATAGCGGGAAGGGATACGCAGTATTTT.

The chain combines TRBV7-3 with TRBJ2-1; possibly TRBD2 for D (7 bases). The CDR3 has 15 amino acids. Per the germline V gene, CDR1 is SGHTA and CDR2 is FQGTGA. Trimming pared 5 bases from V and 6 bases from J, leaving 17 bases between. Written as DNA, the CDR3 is TGTGCCAGCAGCCCCTACAGGGCTAGCGGCAATGAGCAGTTCTTC. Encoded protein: CASSPYRASGNEQFF.

The CDR3 is CASSLVTGRGFSDTQYF. Written as DNA, the CDR3 is TGTGCCAGCAGCTTAGTAACGGGGCGGGGATTCTCAGATACGCAGTATTTT. The rearrangement uses TRBV7-8 and TRBJ2-3, with D maybe TRBD2 (6 bases). The CDR3 length is 17 residues. Germline CDR1 SGHVS, CDR2 FQNEAQ. Trimming removed 1 base at V and 4 bases at J, with 18 bases between.

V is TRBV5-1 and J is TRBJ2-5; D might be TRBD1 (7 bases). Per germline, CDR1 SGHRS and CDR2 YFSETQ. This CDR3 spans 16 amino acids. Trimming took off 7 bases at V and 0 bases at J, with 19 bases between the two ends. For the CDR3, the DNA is TGCGCCAGCCAATGGGGGGCAGGGGGGAACCAAGAGACCCAGTACTTC. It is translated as CASQWGAGGNQETQYF.